This TCR beta chain was sequenced for a study of beta chain features in type 1 diabetes. Study-level points and caveats: Patients and controls would be equally affected if PCR favored shorter templates. Significant though moderate, a shortening of TCRB CDR3s appeared in all four CD4+ subsets of Type 1 diabetes patients. When cDNA is sequenced, cells with high TCR expression could be over-represented.

Sorting based on CD45RO/CCR7/CD25/CD127/CD95/CD27 separated CD4+ naive, central memory, regulatory and stem cell-like memory cells. A remark on this clone: The antigen is not known.

Every bit of the isolated RNA underwent reverse transcription, so sequencing read expressed TCRB transcripts. Clones were sequenced by immunoSEQ multiplex PCR, and TCRdb holds only the in-frame ones, with some missing. The sample records 640,000 or so clones, around an eighth being singletons. The CDR3 is 16 amino acids. CDR1 is SGHRS and CDR2 is YFSETQ in the germline V gene. Unmatched junction bases numbered 11, after V lost 1 base and J lost 6 bases. The V gene is TRBV5-1, the J gene TRBJ1-2, with 8 bases identical to TRBD1. Source material: naive CD4+ T cells from blood. This sequence was found in a man aged 18-30 years with type 1 diabetes. This chain's CDR3 is CASSLTQGEISDGYTF. The CDR3 bases are TGCGCCAGCAGCTTGACACAGGGGGAAATTTCGGATGGCTACACCTTC.